This entry describes one TCR beta chain. This sample stems from a study of tumor-infiltrating lymphocytes in primary liver carcinoma. Extraction also yielded germline DNA, while blood RNA was obtained from unsorted whole blood. The CDR3 totals 12 residues. The V gene's germline CDR1 is MNHNS and CDR2 SASEGT. Between the trimmed V and J ends, which lost 4 bases and 0 bases, there was a span of 3 bases. A constant-region primer primed TCR beta cDNA synthesis from about 530 ng of total RNA. Each TCR beta library was derived from three nested multiplex PCR rounds that employed slightly modified ARM-PCR. Running roughly 10 cycles apiece, the first two PCR rounds relied on TRBV1-TRBV30 forward primers together with a C-beta reverse primer. TCRdb redid the calling of the multiplex PCR reads with MiXCR, one entry per CDR3 protein. The sample consists of fewer than 400,000 distinct CDR3 sequences, approximately 58% of them appearing once.

The gene calls are TRBV6-1 and TRBJ1-2, with D hard to call. The sample consisted of peripheral blood. The TCR comes from a woman aged 25 to 39 with primary liver carcinoma and hepatitis B virus infection. CDR3: CASSAANYGYTF. CDR3 in DNA: TGTGCCAGCAGTGCTGCTAACTATGGCTACACCTTC.